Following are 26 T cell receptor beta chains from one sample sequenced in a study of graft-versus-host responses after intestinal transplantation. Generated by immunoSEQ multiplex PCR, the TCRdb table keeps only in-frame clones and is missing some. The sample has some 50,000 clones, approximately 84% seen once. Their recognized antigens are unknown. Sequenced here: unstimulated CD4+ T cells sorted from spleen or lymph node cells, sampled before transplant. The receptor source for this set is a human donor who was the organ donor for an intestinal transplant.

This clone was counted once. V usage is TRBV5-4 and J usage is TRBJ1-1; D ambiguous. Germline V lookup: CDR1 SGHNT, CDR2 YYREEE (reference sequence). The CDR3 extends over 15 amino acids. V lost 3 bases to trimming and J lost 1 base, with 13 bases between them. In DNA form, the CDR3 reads TGTGCCAGCAGCTCCCCTGGACGGAGGAACACTGAAGCTTTCTTT. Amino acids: CASSSPGRRNTEAFF.

This CDR3 reads CASSLAILAGGTYEQYF. For the CDR3, the DNA is TGTGCCAGCAGCTTAGCGATTCTAGCGGGAGGGACCTACGAGCAGTACTTC. The chain recombines TRBV7-2 with TRBJ2-7; TRBD2 matches at 12 bases. The CDR3 totals 17 residues. Per germline, CDR1 SGHTA and CDR2 FQGNSA. The trim removed 0 bases at V and 2 bases at J, leaving 5 bases unmatched.

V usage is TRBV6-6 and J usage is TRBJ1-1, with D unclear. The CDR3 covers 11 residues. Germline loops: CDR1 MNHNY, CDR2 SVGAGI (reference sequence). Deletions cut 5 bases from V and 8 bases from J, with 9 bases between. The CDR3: CASSGNSEAFF. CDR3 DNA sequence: TGTGCCAGCAGTGGAAATTCCGAAGCTTTCTTT.

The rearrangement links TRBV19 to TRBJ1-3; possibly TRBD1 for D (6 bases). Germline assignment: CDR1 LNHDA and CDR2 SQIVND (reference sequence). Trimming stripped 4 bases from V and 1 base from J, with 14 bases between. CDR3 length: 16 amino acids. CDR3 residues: CASSTNLQGSGNTIYF. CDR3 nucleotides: TGTGCCAGTAGTACAAACTTACAGGGATCTGGAAACACCATATATTTT.

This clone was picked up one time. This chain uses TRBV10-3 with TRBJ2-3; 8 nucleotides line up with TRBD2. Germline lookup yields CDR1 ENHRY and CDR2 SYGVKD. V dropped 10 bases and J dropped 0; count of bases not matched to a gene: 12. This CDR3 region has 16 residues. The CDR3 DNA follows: TGTGCCACCACCTGGAGCGGGGGAACTAGCACAGATACGCAGTATTTT. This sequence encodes CATTWSGGTSTDTQYF.

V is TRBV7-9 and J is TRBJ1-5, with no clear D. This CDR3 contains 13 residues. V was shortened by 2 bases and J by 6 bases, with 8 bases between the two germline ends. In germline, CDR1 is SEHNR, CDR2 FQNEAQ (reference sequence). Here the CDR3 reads CASSLIGVQPQHF. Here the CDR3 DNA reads TGTGCCAGCAGCTTAATCGGGGTTCAGCCCCAGCATTTT.

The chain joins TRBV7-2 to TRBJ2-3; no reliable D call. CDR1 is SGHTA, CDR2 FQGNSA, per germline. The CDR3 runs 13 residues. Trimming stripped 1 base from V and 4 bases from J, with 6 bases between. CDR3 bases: TGTGCCAGCAGCTTAGGGGTATCAGATACGCAGTATTTT. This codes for CASSLGVSDTQYF. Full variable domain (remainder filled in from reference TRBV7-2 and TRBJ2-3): GAGVSQSPSNKVTEKGKDVELRCDPISGHTALYWYRQSLGQGLEFLIYFQGNSAPDKSGLPSDRFSAERTGGSVSTLTIQRTQQEDSAVYLCASSLGVSDTQYFGPGTRLTVL.

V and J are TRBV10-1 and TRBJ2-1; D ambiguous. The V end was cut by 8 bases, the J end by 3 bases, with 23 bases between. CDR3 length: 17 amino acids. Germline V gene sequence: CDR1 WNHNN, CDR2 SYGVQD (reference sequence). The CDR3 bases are TGCGCCAGCCCCCCGGCCCCTGGTCTAGTCGGCTACAATGAGCAGTTCTTC. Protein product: CASPPAPGLVGYNEQFF.

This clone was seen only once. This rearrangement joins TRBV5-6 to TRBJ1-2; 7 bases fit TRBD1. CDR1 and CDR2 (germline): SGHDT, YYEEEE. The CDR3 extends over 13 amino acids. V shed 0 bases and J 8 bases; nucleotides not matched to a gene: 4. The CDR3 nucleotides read TGTGCCAGCAGCTTGGATACAGGGGAAGGCTACACCTTC. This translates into CASSLDTGEGYTF.

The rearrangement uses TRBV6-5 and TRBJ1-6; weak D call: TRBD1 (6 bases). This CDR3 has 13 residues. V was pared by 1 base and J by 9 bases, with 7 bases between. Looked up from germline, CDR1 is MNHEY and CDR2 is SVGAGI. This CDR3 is CASSYYRVSPLHF. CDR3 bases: TGTGCCAGCAGTTACTACAGGGTTTCACCCCTCCACTTT.

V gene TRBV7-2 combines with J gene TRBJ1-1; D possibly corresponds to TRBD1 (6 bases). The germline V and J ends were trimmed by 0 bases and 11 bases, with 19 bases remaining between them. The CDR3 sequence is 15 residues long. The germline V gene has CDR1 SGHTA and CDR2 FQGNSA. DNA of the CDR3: TGTGCCAGCAGCTTAGCGCTAGGGCAGGGGATGTTGGCTTTCTTT. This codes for CASSLALGQGMLAFF. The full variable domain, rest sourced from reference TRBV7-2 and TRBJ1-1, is GAGVSQSPSNKVTEKGKDVELRCDPISGHTALYWYRQSLGQGLEFLIYFQGNSAPDKSGLPSDRFSAERTGGSVSTLTIQRTQQEDSAVYLCASSLALGQGMLAFFGQGTRLTVV.

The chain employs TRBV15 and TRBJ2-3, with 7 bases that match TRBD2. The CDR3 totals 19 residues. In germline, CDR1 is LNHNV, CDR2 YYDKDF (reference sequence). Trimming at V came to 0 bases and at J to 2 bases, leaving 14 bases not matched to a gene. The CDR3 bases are TGTGCCACCAGCAGAGATGGCCGGACGGGAGCGGGACCCACAGATACGCAGTATTTT. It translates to CATSRDGRTGAGPTDTQYF.

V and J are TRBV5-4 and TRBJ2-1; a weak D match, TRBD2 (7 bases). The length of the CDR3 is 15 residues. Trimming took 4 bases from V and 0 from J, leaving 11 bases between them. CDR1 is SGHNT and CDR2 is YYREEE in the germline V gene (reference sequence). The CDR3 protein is CASSERGGSYNEQFF. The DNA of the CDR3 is TGTGCCAGCAGCGAGAGGGGGGGCTCCTACAATGAGCAGTTCTTC.

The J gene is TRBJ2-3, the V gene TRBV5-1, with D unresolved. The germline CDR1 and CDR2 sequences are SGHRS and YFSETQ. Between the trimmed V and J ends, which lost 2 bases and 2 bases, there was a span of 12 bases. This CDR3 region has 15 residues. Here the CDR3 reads CASSFSSPITDTQYF. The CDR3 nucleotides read TGCGCCAGCAGCTTTTCCAGCCCAATCACAGATACGCAGTATTTT.

This CDR3 reads CASSEGLAGGSTDTQYF. In nucleotides, the CDR3 is TGTGCCAGCAGCGAGGGACTAGCGGGAGGTTCCACAGATACGCAGTATTTT. The V gene is TRBV7-6, the J gene TRBJ2-3; 15 nucleotides agree with TRBD2. V was pared by 5 bases and J by 2 bases, with 5 bases of the junction left unmatched. Looked up from germline, CDR1 is SGHVS and CDR2 is FNYEAQ. The CDR3 has 17 amino acids.

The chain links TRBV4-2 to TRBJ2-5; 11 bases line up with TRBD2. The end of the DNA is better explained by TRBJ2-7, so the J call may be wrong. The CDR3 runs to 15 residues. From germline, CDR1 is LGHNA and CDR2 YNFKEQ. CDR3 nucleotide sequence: TGTGCCAGCAGCCAAGCTAGCGGGAGGACCTACGAGCAGTACTTC. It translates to CASSQASGRTYEQYF.

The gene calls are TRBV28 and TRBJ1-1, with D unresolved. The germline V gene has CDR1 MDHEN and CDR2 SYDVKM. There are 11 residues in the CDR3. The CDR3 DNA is TGTGGATCCGGTTCCCTAACTGAAGCTTTCTTT. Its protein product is CGSGSLTEAFF.

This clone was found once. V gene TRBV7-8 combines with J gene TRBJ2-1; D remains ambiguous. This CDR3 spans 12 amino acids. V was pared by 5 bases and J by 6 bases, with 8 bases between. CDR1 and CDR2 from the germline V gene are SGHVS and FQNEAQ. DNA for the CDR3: TGTGCCAGCAGCCCGACTTTCAATGAGCAGTTCTTC. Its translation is CASSPTFNEQFF.

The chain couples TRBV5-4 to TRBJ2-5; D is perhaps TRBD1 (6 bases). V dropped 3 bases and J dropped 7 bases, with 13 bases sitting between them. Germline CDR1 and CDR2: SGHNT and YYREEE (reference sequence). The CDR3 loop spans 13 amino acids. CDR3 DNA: TGTGCCAGCAGCTCCCGGACAGACGGGACCCAGTACTTC. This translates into CASSSRTDGTQYF.

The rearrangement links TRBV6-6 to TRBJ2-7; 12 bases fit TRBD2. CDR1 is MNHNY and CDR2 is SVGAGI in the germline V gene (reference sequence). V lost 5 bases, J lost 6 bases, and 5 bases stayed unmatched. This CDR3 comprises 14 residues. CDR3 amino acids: CASSRPGLAGEQYF. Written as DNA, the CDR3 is TGTGCCAGCAGTCGTCCGGGACTAGCGGGCGAGCAGTACTTC.

The CDR3 here is CAWSVGDRSYNEQFF. In DNA, the CDR3 is TGTGCCTGGAGTGTTGGTGATCGCTCCTACAATGAGCAGTTCTTC. This sequence joins TRBV30 and TRBJ2-1; D is unclear. The CDR3 sequence is 15 residues long. The germline CDR1 and CDR2 sequences are GTSNPN and SVGIG (reference sequence). V was clipped by 0 bases and J by 0 bases, with 9 bases between them. Full variable domain (rest looked up from reference TRBV30 and TRBJ2-1): SQTIHQWPATLVQPVGSPLSLECTVEGTSNPNLYWYRQAAGRGLQLLFYSVGIGQISSEVPQNLSASRPQDRQFILSSKKLLLSDSGFYLCAWSVGDRSYNEQFFGPGTRLTVL.

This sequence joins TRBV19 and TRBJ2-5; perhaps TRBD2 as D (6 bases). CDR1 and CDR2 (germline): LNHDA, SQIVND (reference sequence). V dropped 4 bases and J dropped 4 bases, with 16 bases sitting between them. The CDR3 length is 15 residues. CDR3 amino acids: CASSTYTRGGETQYF. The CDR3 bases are TGTGCCAGTAGTACCTACACGCGGGGAGGAGAGACCCAGTACTTC.

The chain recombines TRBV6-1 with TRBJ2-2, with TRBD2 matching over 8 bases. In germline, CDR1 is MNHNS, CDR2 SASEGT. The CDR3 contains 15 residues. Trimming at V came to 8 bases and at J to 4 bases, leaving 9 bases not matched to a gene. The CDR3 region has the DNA TGTGCCAGCGTACGGGGGGGCCCGAGCACCGGGGAGCTGTTTTTT. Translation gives CASVRGGPSTGELFF.

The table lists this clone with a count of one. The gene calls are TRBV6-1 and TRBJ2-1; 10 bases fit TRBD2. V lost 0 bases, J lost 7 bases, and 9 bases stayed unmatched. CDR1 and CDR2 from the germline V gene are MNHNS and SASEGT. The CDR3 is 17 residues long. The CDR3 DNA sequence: TGTGCCAGCAGTGAAGCCAAGGGACTAGCGACTTGGAATGAGCAGTTCTTC. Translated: CASSEAKGLATWNEQFF.

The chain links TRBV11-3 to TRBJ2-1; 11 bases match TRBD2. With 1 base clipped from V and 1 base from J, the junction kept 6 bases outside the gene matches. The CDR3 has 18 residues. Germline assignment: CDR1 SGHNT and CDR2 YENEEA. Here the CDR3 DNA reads TGTGCCAGCAGCTTAGTTTCGGCTAGCGGGGGGTCCTACAATGAGCAGTTCTTC. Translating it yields CASSLVSASGGSYNEQFF.

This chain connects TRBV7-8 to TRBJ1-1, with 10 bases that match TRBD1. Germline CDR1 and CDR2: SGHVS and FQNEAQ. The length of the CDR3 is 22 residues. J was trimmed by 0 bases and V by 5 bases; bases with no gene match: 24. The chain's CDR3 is CASSPVRIPKGTGASMNTEAFF. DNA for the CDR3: TGTGCCAGCAGCCCCGTACGGATCCCCAAAGGGACAGGGGCTTCCATGAACACTGAAGCTTTCTTT.